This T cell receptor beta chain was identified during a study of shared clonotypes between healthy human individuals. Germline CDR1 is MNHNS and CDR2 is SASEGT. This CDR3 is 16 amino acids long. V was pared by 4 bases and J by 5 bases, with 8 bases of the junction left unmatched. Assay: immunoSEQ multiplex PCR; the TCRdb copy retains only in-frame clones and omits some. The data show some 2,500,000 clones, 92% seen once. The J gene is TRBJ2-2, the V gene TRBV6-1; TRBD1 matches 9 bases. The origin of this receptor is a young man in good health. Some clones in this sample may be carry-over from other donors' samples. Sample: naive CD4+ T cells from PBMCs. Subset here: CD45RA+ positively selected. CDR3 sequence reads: CASSGLGTGLTGELFF. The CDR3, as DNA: TGTGCCAGCAGTGGCCTCGGGACAGGGTTGACCGGGGAGCTGTTTTTT.